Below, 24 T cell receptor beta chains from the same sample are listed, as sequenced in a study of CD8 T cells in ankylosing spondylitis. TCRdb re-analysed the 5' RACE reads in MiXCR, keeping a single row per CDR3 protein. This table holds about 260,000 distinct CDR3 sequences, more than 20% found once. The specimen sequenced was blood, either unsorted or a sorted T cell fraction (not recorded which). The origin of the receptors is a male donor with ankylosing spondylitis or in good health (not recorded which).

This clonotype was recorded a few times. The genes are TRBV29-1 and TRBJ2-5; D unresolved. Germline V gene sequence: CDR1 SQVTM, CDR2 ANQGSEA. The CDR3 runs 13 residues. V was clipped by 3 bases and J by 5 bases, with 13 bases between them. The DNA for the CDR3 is TGCAGCGTTGATAGTAGCCGTGGGGAGACCCAGTACTTC. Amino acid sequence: CSVDSSRGETQYF.

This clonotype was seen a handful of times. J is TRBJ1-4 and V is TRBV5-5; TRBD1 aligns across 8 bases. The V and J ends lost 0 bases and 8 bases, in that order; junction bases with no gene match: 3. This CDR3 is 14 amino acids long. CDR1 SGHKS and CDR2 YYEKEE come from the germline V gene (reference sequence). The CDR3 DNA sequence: TGTGCCAGCAGCTTGGGACAGGGGTCGGAAAAACTGTTTTTT. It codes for CASSLGQGSEKLFF.

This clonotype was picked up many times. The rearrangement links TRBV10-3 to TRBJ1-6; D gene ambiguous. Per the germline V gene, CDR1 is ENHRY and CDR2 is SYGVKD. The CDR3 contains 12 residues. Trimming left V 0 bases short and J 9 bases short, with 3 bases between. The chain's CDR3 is CAISESGSPLHF. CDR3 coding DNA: TGTGCCATCAGTGAGTCGGGTTCACCCCTCCACTTT.

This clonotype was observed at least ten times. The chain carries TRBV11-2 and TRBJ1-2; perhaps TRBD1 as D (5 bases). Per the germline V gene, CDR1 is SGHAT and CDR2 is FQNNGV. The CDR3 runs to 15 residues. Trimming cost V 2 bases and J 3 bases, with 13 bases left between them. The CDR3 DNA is TGTGCCAGCAGCTTATTAAAAGACAGTGACTATGGCTACACCTTC. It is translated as CASSLLKDSDYGYTF.

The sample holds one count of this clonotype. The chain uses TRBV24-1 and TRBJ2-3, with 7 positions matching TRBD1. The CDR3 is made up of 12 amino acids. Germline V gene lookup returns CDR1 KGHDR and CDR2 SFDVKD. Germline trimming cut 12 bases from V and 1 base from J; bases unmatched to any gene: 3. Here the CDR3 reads CASGQGTDTQYF. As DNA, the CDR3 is TGTGCCTCCGGACAGGGCACAGATACGCAGTATTTT.

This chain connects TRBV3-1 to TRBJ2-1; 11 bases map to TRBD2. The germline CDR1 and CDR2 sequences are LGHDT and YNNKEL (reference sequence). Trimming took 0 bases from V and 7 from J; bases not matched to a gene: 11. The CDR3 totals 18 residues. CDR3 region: CASSQDRASGGPDNEQFF. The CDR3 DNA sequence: TGTGCCAGCAGCCAAGATCGGGCTAGCGGGGGGCCTGATAATGAGCAGTTCTTC.

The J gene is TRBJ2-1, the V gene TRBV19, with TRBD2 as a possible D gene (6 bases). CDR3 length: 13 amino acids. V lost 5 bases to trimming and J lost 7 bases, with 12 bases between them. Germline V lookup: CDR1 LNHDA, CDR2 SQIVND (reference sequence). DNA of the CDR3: TGTGCCAGTAGTCTCCACGGGGGAAATGAGCAGTTCTTC. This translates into CASSLHGGNEQFF.

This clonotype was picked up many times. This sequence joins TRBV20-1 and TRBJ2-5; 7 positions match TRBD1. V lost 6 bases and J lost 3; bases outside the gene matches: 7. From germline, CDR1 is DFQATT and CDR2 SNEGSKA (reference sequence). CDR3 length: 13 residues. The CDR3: CSAGQAPEETQYF. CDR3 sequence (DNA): TGCAGTGCCGGACAGGCCCCAGAAGAGACCCAGTACTTC.

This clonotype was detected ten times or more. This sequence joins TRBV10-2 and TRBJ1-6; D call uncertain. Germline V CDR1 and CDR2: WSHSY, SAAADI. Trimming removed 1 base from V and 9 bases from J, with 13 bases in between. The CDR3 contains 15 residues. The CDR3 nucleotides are TGCGCCAGCAGTGAGTTGGGCAGGTTGACTTCACCCCTCCACTTT. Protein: CASSELGRLTSPLHF.

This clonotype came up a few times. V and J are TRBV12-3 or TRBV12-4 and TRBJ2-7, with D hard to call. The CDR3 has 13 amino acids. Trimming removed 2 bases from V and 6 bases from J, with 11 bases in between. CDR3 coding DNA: TGTGCCAGCAGTTTATCCGGTGGTAGCGAGCAGTACTTC. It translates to CASSLSGGSEQYF.

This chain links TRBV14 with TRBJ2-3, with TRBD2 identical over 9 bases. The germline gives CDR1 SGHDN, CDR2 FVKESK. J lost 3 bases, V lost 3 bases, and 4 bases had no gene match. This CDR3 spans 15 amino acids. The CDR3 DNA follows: TGTGCCAGCAGCCACGGACTAGCGCGAACAGATACGCAGTATTTT. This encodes CASSHGLARTDTQYF.

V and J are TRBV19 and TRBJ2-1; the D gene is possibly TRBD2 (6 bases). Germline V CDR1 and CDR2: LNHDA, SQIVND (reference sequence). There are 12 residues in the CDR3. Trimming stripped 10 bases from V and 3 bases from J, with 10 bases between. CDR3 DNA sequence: TGTGCCACCACGGACTACTACAATGAGCAGTTCTTC. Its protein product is CATTDYYNEQFF. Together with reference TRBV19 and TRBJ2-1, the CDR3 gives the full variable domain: DGGITQSPKYLFRKEGQNVTLSCEQNLNHDAMYWYRQDPGQGLRLIYYSQIVNDFQKGDIAEGYSVSREKKESFPLTVTSAQKNPTAFYLCATTDYYNEQFFGPGTRLTVL.

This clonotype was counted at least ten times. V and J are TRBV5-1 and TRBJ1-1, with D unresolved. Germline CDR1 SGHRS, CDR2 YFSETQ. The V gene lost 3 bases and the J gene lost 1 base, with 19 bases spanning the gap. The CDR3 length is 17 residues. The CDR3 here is CASSSLLDGPGNTEAFF. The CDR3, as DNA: TGCGCCAGCAGCTCTCTCCTGGATGGTCCAGGGAACACTGAAGCTTTCTTT.

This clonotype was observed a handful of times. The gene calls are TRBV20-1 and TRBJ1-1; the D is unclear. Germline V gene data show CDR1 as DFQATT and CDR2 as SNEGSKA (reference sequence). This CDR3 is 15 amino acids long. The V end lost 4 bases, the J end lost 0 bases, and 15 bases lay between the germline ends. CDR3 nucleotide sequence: TGCAGTGCTACTTCATTTACAGAAATGAACACTGAAGCTTTCTTT. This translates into CSATSFTEMNTEAFF.

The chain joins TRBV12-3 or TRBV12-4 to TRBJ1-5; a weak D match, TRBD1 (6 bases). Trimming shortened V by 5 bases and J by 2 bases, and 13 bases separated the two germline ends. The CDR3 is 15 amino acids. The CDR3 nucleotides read TGTGCCAGCAGTACCCGACAGGCTGGCAATCAGCCCCAGCATTTT. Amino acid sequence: CASSTRQAGNQPQHF.

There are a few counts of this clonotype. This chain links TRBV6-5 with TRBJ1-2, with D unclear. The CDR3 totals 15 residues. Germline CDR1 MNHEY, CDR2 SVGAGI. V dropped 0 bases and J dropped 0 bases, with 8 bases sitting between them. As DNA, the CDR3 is TGTGCCAGCAGTTACTCGGGCAAGCCTAACTATGGCTACACCTTC. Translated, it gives CASSYSGKPNYGYTF.

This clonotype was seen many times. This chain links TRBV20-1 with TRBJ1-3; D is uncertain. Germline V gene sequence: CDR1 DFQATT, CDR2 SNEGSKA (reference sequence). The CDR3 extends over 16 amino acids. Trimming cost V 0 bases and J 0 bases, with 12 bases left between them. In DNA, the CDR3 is TGCAGTGCTAGAGATTTGACGGCGAGCTCTGGAAACACCATATATTTT. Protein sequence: CSARDLTASSGNTIYF.

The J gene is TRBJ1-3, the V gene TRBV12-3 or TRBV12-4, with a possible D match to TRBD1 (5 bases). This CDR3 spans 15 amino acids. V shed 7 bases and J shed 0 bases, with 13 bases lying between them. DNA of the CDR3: TGTGCCAGCACTTCGAGGGGAACCTCTGGAAACACCATATATTTT. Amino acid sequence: CASTSRGTSGNTIYF.

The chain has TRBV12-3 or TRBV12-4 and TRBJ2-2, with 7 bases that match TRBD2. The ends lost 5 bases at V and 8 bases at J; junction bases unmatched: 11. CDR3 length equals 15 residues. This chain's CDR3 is CASSRGTGLGGELFF. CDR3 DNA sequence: TGTGCCAGCAGTCGAGGGACCGGACTAGGGGGGGAGCTGTTTTTT.

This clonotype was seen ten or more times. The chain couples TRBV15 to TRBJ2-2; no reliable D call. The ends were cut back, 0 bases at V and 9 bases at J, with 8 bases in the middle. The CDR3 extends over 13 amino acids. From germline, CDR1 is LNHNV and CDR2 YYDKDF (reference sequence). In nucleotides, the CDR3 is TGTGCCACCAGCAGAGATTTCGATCGGGAGCTGTTTTTT. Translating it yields CATSRDFDRELFF.

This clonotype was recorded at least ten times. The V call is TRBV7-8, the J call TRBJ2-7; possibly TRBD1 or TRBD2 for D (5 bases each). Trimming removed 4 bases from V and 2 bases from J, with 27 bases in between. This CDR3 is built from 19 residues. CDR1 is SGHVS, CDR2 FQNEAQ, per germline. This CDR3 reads CASSSGADLHLRIPYEQYF. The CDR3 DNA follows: TGTGCCAGCAGCTCCGGGGCAGACCTTCACCTACGCATACCCTACGAGCAGTACTTC.

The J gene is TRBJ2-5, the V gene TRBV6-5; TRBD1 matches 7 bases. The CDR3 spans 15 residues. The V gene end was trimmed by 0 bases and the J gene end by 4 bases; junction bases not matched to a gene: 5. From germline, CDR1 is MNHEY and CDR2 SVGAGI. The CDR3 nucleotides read TGTGCCAGCAGTTACTCCTTCGCAGGGGGAGAGACCCAGTACTTC. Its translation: CASSYSFAGGETQYF.

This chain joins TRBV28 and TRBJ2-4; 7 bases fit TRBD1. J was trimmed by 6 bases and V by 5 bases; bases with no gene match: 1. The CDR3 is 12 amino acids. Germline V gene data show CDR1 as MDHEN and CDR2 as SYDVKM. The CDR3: CASSGDRNIQYF. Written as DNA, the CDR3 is TGTGCCAGCAGTGGGGACAGAAACATTCAGTACTTC. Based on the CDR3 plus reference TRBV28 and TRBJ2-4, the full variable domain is DVKVTQSSRYLVKRTGEKVFLECVQDMDHENMFWYRQDPGLGLRLIYFSYDVKMKEKGDIPEGYSVSREKKERFSLILESASTNQTSMYLCASSGDRNIQYFGAGTRLSVL.

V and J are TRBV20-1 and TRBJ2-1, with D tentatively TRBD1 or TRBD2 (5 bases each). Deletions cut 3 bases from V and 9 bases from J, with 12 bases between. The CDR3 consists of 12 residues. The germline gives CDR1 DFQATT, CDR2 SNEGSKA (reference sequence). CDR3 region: CSASLGVVEQFF. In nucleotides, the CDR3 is TGCAGTGCTAGTCTGGGGGTGGTTGAGCAGTTCTTC.